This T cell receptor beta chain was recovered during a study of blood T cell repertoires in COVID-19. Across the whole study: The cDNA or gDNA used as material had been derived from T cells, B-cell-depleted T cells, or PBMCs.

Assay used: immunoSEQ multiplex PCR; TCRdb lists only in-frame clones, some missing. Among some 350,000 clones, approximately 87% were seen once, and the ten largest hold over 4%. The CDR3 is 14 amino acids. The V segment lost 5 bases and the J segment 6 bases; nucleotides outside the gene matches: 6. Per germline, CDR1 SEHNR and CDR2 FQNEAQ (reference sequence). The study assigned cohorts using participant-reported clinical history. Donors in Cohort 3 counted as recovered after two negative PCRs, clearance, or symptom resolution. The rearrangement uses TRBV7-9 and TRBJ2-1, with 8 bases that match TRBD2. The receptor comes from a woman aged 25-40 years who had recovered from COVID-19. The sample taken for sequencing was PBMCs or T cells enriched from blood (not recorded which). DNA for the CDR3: TGTGCCAGCAGCAGCCAGCGGGAGTCCAATGAGCAGTTCTTC. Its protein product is CASSSQRESNEQFF.